This TCR beta chain appears in the sequencing data of a study of vaccination effects on CD4 cells after COVID-19. Points on this clone: Its matching antigen is unknown.

Germline lookup yields CDR1 MGHRA and CDR2 YSYEKL. V lost 4 bases to trimming and J lost 3 bases, with 18 bases between them. This CDR3 contains 16 residues. The repertoire was sequenced with immunoSEQ multiplex PCR; TCRdb's copy has only in-frame clones and lacks some. The profile covers about 20,000 clones, with over 65% appearing a single time and 8.5% to 10% taken by the ten largest. Before any sequencing was done, the ViraFEST assay used viral peptide pools to expand antigen-specific CD4+ T cells. Subsequent to a culture period of about ten days, CD4+ T cells were isolated. Nobody among the vaccine recipients had prior SARS-CoV-2 infection (nucleocapsid antibodies were negative). Half the medium was swapped for IL-2 medium on days 3 and 7.

The input for sequencing was CD4+ T cells from PBMCs cultured with HCoV-NL63 spike peptides, taken before COVID-19 vaccination. This receptor was taken from a human donor who received a COVID-19 vaccine. The chain carries TRBV4-1 and TRBJ1-1; D is possibly TRBD1 (5 bases). As DNA, the CDR3 is TGCGCCAGCAGCCGAGAGAGAATACGGGGGGACACTGAAGCTTTCTTT. Residues: CASSRERIRGDTEAFF.